This T cell receptor beta chain appears in the sequencing data of a study of molecular identifiers for immune sequencing clone quantification. Background on the study: Replicate runs used RNA from roughly 20,000 or 100,000 naive CD8 cells, which was split five ways into aliquots, and four of those aliquots were then sequenced. The study's findings and limits: In naive cells, clones above 20 RNA copies held under 1% of molecules, whereas in effector cells they held over 98%.

The CDR3 has 16 residues. Looked up from germline, CDR1 is SGHNT and CDR2 is YYREEE (reference sequence). The V and J ends lost 4 bases and 6 bases, in that order; junction bases with no gene match: 15. Concerning this clonotype: Its antigen remains unidentified.

Listed TCR primers, together with previously described methods, were used for the bulk TCR libraries. MiXCR was run by TCRdb on the PCR reads, yielding one entry per CDR3 protein. This sample yields 600,000 to 650,000 distinct CDR3 sequences, of which approximately 20% are seen a single time; 0.85% belongs to the top ten. Naive CD8 T cells underwent sorting with the CD8+CD4-CCR7+CD45RA+ definition. V usage is TRBV5-4 and J usage is TRBJ2-7; 8 bases agree with TRBD2. The sample taken for sequencing was naive CD8+ T cells from blood, with Jurkat cell RNA spiked in. As to subset: FACS-sorted CD8+CD4-CCR7+CD45RA+ naive T cells. The receptor was derived from a human donor in good health. Some libraries in this study had Jurkat cell RNA spiked in. CDR3 region: CASSLYGGGPPGEQYF. The CDR3 nucleotides are TGTGCCAGCAGCCTGTACGGGGGGGGGCCCCCTGGCGAGCAGTACTTC.